The TCR beta chain described here comes from a study of T cell changes during pregnancy in multiple sclerosis (dated by TCRdb to the late 2010s). At the level of the whole study: Changes in the T cell repertoire over the course of pregnancy were examined in this study in women with multiple sclerosis.

Library generation was performed with the immunoSEQ multiplex PCR assay. TCRdb's version of the immuneACCESS table is confined to in-frame rearrangements and falls short of the full clone set. An unresolved V gene accounts for under half of the shortfall where checked; the remainder is of unknown origin. The sample records around 77,000 clones, approximately 92% of which are singletons. Of the sample, about 1.2% is held by the ten largest clones. For CDR1 and CDR2, the germline V gene (reference sequence) lists SGHNT and YYREEE. There are 17 amino acids in the CDR3, from cysteine to phenylalanine inclusive. The CDR3 DNA has 51 bases and is translated from base 1. V is cut back by 2 bases and J by 2 bases, with 7 bases in the junction unmatched. As regards this clone: No antigen is known for it. Per-nucleotide qualities are absent, and no much larger clonotype sits a single base away.

The clonotype was recovered from a female donor with multiple sclerosis, enrolled in a pregnancy study. The rearrangement joined TRBV5-4 to TRBJ2-3; 11 bases in the middle match TRBD2. The sample in question was peripheral blood, obtained in the third trimester of pregnancy. In nucleotides, the sequence is TGTGCCAGCAGCTTAACCGGGACTAGCGGCTACACAGATACGCAGTATTTT. Translated, it reads CASSLTGTSGYTDTQYF.